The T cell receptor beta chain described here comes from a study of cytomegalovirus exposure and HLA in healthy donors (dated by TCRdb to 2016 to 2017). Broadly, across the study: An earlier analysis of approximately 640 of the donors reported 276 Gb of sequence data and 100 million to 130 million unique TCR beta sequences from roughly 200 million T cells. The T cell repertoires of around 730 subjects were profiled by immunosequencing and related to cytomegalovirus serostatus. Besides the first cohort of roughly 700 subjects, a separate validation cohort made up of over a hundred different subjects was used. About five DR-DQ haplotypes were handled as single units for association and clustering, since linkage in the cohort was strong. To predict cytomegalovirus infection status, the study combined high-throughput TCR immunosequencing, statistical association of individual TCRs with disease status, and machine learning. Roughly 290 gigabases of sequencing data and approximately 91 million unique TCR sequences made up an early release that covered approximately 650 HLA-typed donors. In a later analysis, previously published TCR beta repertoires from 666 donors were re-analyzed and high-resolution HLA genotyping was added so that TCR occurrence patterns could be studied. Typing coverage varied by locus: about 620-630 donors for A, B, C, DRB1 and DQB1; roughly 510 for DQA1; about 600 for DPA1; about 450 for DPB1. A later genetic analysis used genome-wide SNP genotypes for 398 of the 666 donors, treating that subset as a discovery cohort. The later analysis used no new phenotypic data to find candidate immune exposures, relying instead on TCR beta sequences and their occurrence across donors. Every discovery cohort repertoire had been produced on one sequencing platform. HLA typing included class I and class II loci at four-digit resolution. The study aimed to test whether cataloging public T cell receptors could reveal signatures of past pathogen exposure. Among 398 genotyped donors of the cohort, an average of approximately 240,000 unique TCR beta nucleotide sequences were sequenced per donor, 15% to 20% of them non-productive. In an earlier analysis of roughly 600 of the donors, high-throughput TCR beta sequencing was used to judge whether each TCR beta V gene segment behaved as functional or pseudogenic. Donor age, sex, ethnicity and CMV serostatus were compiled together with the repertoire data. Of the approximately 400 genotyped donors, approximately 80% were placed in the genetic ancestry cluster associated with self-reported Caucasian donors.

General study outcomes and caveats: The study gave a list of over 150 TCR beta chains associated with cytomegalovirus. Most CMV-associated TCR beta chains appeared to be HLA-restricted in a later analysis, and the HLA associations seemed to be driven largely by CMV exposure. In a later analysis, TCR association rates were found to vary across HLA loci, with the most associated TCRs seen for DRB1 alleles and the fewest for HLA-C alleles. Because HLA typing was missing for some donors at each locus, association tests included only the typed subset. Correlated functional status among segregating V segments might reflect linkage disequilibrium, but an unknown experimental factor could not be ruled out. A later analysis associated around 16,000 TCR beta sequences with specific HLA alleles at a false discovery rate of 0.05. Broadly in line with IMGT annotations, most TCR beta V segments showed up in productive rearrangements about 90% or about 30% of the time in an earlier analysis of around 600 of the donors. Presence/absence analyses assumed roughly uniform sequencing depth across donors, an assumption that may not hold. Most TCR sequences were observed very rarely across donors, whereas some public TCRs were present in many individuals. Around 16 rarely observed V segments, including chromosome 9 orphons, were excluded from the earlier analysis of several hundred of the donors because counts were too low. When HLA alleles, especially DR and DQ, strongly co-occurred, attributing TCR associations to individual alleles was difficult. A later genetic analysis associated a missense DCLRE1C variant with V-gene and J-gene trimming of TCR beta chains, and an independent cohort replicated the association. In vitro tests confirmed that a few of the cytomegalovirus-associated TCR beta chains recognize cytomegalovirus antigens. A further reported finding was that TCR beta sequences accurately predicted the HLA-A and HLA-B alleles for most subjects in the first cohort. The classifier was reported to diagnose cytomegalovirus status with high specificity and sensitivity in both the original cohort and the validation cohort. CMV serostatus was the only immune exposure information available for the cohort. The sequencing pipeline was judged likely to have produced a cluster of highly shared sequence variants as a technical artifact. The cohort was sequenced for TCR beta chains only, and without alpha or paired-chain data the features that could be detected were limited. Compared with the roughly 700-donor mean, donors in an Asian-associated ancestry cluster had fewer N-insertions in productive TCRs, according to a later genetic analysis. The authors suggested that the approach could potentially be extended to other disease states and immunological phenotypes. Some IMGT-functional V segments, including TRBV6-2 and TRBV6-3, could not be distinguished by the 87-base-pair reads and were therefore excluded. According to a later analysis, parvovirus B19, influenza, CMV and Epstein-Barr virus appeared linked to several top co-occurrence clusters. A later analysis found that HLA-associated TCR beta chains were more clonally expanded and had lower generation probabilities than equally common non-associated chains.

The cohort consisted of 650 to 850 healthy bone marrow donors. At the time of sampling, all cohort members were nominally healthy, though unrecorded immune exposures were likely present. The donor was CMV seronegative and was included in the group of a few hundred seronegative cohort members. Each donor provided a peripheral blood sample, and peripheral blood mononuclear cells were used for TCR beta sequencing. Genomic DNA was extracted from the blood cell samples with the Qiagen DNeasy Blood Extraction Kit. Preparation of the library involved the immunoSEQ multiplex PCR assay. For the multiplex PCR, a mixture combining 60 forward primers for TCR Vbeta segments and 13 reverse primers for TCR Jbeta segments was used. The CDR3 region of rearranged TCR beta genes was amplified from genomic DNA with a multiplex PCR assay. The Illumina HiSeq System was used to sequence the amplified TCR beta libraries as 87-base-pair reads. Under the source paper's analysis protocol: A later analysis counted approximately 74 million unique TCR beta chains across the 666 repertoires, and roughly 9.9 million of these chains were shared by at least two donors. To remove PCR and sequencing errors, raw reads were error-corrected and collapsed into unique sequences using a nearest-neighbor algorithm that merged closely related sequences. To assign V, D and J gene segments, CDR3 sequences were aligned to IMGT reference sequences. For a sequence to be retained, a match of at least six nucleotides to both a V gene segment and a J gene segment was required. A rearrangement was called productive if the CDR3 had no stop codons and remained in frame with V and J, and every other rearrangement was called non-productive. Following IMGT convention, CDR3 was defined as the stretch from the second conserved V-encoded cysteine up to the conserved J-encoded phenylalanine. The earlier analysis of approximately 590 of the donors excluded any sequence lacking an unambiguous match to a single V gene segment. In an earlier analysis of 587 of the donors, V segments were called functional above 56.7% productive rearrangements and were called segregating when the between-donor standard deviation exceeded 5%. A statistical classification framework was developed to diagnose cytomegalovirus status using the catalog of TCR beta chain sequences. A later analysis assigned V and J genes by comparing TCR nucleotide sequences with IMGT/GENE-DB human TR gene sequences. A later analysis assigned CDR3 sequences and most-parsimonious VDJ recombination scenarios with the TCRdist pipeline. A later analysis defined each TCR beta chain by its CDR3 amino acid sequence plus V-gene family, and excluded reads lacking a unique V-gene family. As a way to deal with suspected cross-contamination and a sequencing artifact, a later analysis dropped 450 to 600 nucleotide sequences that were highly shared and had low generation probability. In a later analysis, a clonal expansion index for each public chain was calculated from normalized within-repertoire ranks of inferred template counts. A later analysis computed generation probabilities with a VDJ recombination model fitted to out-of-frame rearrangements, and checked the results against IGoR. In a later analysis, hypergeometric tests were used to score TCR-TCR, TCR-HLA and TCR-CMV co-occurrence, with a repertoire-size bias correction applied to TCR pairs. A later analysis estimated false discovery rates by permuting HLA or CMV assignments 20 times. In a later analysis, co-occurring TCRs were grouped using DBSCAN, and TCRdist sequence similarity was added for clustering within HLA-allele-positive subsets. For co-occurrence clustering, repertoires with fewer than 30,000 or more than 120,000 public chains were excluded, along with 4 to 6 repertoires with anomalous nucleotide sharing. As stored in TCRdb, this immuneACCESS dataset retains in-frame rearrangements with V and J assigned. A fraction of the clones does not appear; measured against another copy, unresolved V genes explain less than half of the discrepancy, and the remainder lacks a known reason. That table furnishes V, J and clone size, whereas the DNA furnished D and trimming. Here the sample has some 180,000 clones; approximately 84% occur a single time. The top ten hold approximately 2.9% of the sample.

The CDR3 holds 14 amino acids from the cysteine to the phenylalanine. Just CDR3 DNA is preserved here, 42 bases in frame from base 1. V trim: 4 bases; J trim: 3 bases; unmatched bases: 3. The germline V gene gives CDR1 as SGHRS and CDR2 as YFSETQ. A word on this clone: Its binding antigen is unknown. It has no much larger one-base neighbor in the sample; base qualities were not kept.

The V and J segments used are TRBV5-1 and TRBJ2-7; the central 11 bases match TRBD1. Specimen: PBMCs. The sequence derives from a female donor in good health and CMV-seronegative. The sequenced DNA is TGCGCCAGCAGCGGGGGGACAGGGGGCTACGAGCAGTACTTC. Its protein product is CASSGGTGGYEQYF.